These T cell receptor beta chains were read from a single sample in a study of shared clonotypes between healthy human individuals. Measured with immunoSEQ multiplex PCR; TCRdb has only the in-frame clones, and not every one. The repertoire has some 2.4 million clones, 93% of them found once; the top ten carry 0.36%. Sequencing used naive CD4+ T cells from PBMCs. The source is a man younger than 35 in good health. Some clones in this sample may be carry-over from other donors' samples. The CDR3 runs from the conserved cysteine through the conserved F or W. The D gene is left open where the match is weak. Rows may omit the clone size; those that give it use once, few, many or a size class.

j_gene	v_gene	d_gene	abundance	CDR3aa	CDR3nt
TRBJ2-1	TRBV6-5	.	.	CASSWLPSSYNEQFF	TGTGCCAGCAGTTGGCTTCCCAGCTCCTACAATGAGCAGTTCTTC
TRBJ1-1	TRBV28	.	.	CASTTGGREAFF	TGTGCCAGCACCACGGGGGGCAGGGAAGCTTTCTTT
TRBJ1-6	TRBV7-2	.	.	CASSLYRTDNSPLHF	TGTGCCAGCAGCCTATATAGGACTGATAATTCACCCCTCCACTTT
TRBJ2-7	TRBV28	.	.	CASQGPKSSYEQYF	TGTGCCAGCCAAGGCCCCAAGAGCTCCTACGAGCAGTACTTC
TRBJ1-2	TRBV5-1	.	.	CASSLVFMALHGYTF	TGCGCCAGCAGCTTGGTGTTCATGGCCCTTCATGGCTACACCTTC
TRBJ2-3	TRBV4-3	.	.	CASSHTGTPRRRSTDTQYF	TGCGCCAGCAGCCATACCGGGACCCCTAGGAGACGTAGCACAGATACGCAGTATTTT
TRBJ2-1	TRBV6-6	TRBD1	.	CASSSRDRGYNEQFF	TGTGCCAGCAGTTCTCGGGACAGGGGATACAATGAGCAGTTCTTC
TRBJ2-1	TRBV27	TRBD2	.	CASSFAFRAGGPNEQFF	TGTGCCAGCAGTTTCGCCTTCCGGGCGGGAGGGCCCAATGAGCAGTTCTTC
TRBJ1-4	TRBV10-3	.	.	CAISEGHSTNEKLFF	TGTGCCATCAGTGAGGGACACTCAACTAATGAAAAACTGTTTTTT
TRBJ2-2	TRBV6-6	.	once	CASSYRLNTGELFF	TGTGCCAGCAGTTATCGGCTCAACACCGGGGAGCTGTTTTTT
TRBJ2-2	TRBV6-1	.	.	CASSERASYYGELFF	TGTGCCAGCAGTGAAAGGGCTAGCTACTACGGGGAGCTGTTTTTT
TRBJ2-7	TRBV6-6	TRBD2	.	CASSYSLRERTYEQYF	TGTGCCAGCAGTTACTCGCTGCGGGAGAGGACCTACGAGCAGTACTTC
TRBJ2-3	TRBV6-5	.	.	CASSYLAWTDTQYF	TGTGCCAGCAGTTATTTGGCTTGGACAGATACGCAGTATTTT
TRBJ2-1	TRBV5-1	.	.	CASRSLSSYNEQFF	TGCGCCAGCAGATCCCTGAGCTCGTACAATGAGCAGTTCTTC
TRBJ2-2	TRBV5-4	TRBD2	once	CASSWGLATNTGELFF	TGTGCCAGCAGCTGGGGACTAGCGACGAACACCGGGGAGCTGTTTTTT
TRBJ2-3	TRBV4-1	.	.	CASSQPPIVYGSSTDTQYF	TGCGCCAGCAGCCAGCCCCCCATTGTTTATGGATCTAGCACAGATACGCAGTATTTT
TRBJ2-1	TRBV5-1	TRBD2	.	CASSYLSGGSYNEQFF	TGCGCCAGCAGCTATCTTAGCGGGGGCTCCTACAATGAGCAGTTCTTC
TRBJ2-7	TRBV2	.	few	CASGTGREVGQYF	TGTGCCAGCGGGACGGGCCGAGAGGTCGGGCAGTACTTC
TRBJ2-3	TRBV5-1	TRBD2	.	CASTRLAGGRGTQYF	TGCGCCAGCACCCGACTAGCGGGAGGCCGGGGAACGCAGTATTTT
TRBJ2-1	TRBV4-2	.	.	CASSQDSGDNLEQFF	TGTGCCAGCAGCCAAGACTCGGGGGACAATCTTGAGCAGTTCTTC
TRBJ1-4	TRBV19	TRBD1	.	CASSAGTGGTTTNEKLFF	TGTGCCAGTAGCGCCGGGACAGGGGGCACTACAACTAATGAAAAACTGTTTTTT
TRBJ2-7	TRBV5-1	.	.	CASSLEGRGGEQYF	TGCGCCAGCAGCTTGGAGGGCAGGGGAGGCGAGCAGTACTTC
TRBJ2-1	TRBV2	.	.	CASRQGSYNEQFF	TGTGCCAGCAGGCAGGGCTCCTACAATGAGCAGTTCTTC
TRBJ2-4	TRBV6-1	.	.	CASKRDRGPGDIQYF	TGTGCCAGCAAGCGGGACAGAGGCCCGGGAGACATTCAGTACTTC
TRBJ2-1	TRBV19	.	.	CASSMLGRGGFNEQFF	TGTGCCAGTAGTATGTTGGGACGAGGGGGATTCAATGAGCAGTTCTTC
TRBJ1-1	TRBV6-4	.	once	CASSPGGVPYTEAFF	TGTGCCAGCAGTCCCGGGGGGGTGCCATACACTGAAGCTTTCTTT
TRBJ1-1	TRBV5-6	.	.	CASSLVGPASRNTEAFF	TGTGCCAGCAGCTTAGTGGGACCCGCGTCCCGGAACACTGAAGCTTTCTTT
TRBJ2-1	TRBV29-1	.	.	CSVGRASRYNEQFF	TGCAGCGTTGGTAGGGCTAGCCGGTACAATGAGCAGTTCTTC
TRBJ1-2	TRBV5-1	TRBD1	.	CASSQTTGADGYTF	TGCGCCAGCAGCCAGACTACAGGGGCAGACGGCTACACCTTC
TRBJ2-4	TRBV11-2	.	once	CASSLFEGPLAKNIQYF	TGTGCCAGCAGCTTATTTGAGGGACCCTTAGCCAAAAACATTCAGTACTTC
TRBJ2-2	TRBV28	.	once	CASSGIGVTGELFF	TGTGCCAGCAGTGGAATAGGAGTGACCGGGGAGCTGTTTTTT
TRBJ2-1	TRBV28	TRBD2	.	CASSSGLAGYNEQFF	TGTGCCAGCAGTTCCGGACTAGCGGGATACAATGAGCAGTTCTTC
TRBJ2-2	TRBV6-6	.	.	CASSWNIRTTGELFF	TGTGCCAGCAGCTGGAACATACGAACGACCGGGGAGCTGTTTTTT
TRBJ2-1	TRBV28	TRBD2	.	CASSLPLAGQSRDEQFF	TGTGCCAGCAGTTTGCCACTAGCGGGGCAAAGTAGGGATGAGCAGTTCTTC
TRBJ1-1	TRBV11-3	.	few	CASSLGGEAFF	TGTGCCAGCAGCTTAGGCGGTGAAGCTTTCTTT
TRBJ2-7	TRBV20-1	.	.	CSATQGYEQYF	TGCAGTGCTACCCAGGGCTACGAGCAGTACTTC
TRBJ2-3	TRBV10-1	.	.	CASSPGTDTQYF	TGCGCCAGCAGTCCAGGCACAGATACGCAGTATTTT